Listed here are 27 T cell receptor beta chains from one sample, sequenced in a study of T-cell memory formation after mild COVID-19. Via MiXCR, TCRdb re-called the 5' RACE reads, giving one row per CDR3 protein. Of tens of thousands of distinct CDR3 sequences listed, over 15% are singletons. Specimen: PBMCs or a T cell subset sorted from them (not recorded which). These TCRs come from an adult woman who had mild COVID-19 (a few samples of this study predate the infection). Cell type and time point are not known.

This sequence joins TRBV9 and TRBJ2-3, with TRBD2 matching 14 bases. Trimming cost V 3 bases and J 6 bases; bases outside gene matches: 6. Germline loops: CDR1 SGDLS, CDR2 YYNGEE. The CDR3 length is 16 residues. CDR3 amino acids: CASSAGGLAGGDTQYF. The CDR3 DNA reads TGTGCCAGCAGCGCCGGAGGACTAGCGGGAGGCGATACGCAGTATTTT.

This clonotype occurred a few times. J is TRBJ1-1 and V is TRBV7-3, with D possibly being TRBD1 (6 bases). This CDR3 comprises 14 residues. Germline V lookup: CDR1 SGHTA, CDR2 FQGTGA. Deletions cut 5 bases from V and 4 bases from J, with 14 bases between. The CDR3 coding sequence is TGTGCCAGCAGCCAGGCGCAGGGGTCCACTGAAGCTTTCTTT. As protein: CASSQAQGSTEAFF.

This clonotype came up a few times. The chain carries TRBV5-1 and TRBJ2-1; D might be TRBD2 (6 bases). The CDR3 length is 14 residues. V was clipped by 5 bases and J by 2 bases, with 11 bases between them. Germline lookup yields CDR1 SGHRS and CDR2 YFSETQ. The chain's CDR3 is CASRGDSTYNEQFF. For the CDR3, the DNA is TGCGCCAGCAGGGGGGACTCTACCTACAATGAGCAGTTCTTC.

This clonotype has a handful of counts. The DNA for the CDR3 is TGCAGTGCTAGTCGGTTTGGGTTAAACACAGATACGCAGTATTTT. Translation: CSASRFGLNTDTQYF. The J gene is TRBJ2-3, the V gene TRBV20-1; D gene unclear. CDR1 DFQATT and CDR2 SNEGSKA come from the germline V gene (reference sequence). The ends were cut back, 3 bases at V and 2 bases at J, with 15 bases in the middle. The CDR3 has 15 residues.

This clonotype was seen a handful of times. The chain carries TRBV5-5 and TRBJ2-3; perhaps TRBD2 as D (6 bases). CDR3 size: 15 residues. Germline assignment: CDR1 SGHKS and CDR2 YYEKEE (reference sequence). V was cut by 0 bases and J by 4 bases, with 12 bases left in between. DNA for the CDR3: TGTGCCAGCAGCTTGGTAACGGGAGCCCCAGATACGCAGTATTTT. Its translation: CASSLVTGAPDTQYF.

This clonotype was found a few times. This rearrangement joins TRBV14 to TRBJ2-5, with no clear D. V gave up 4 bases and J gave up 5 bases, with 8 bases separating them. The CDR3 is 12 amino acids. The germline CDR1 and CDR2 sequences are SGHDN and FVKESK. CDR3 residues: CASSPVGETQYF. CDR3 nucleotides: TGTGCCAGCAGCCCTGTGGGGGAGACCCAGTACTTC.

A few counts support this clonotype. V gene TRBV5-1 combines with J gene TRBJ1-1, with unresolved D. V was trimmed by 7 bases and J by 1 base, leaving 17 bases between them. The CDR3 has 15 residues. Germline CDR1 SGHRS, CDR2 YFSETQ. This CDR3 reads CASASTIGGNTEAFF. DNA of the CDR3: TGCGCCAGCGCGTCCACTATCGGCGGGAACACTGAAGCTTTCTTT.

The chain carries TRBV15 and TRBJ1-1, with D unclear. CDR3 size: 13 residues. The V gene's germline CDR1 is LNHNV and CDR2 YYDKDF (reference sequence). Trimming cost V 5 bases and J 0 bases, with 7 bases left between them. The CDR3 DNA follows: TGTGCCACCAGCCAGAACTTGAACACTGAAGCTTTCTTT. Protein: CATSQNLNTEAFF.

This clonotype was observed a few times. The chain uses TRBV29-1 and TRBJ1-5, with D possibly TRBD1 on 5 matching bases. This CDR3 region has 14 residues. Germline CDR1 is SQVTM and CDR2 is ANQGSEA. CDR3 nucleotides: TGCAGTGATAAAATTGGGGGTAGAAATCAGCCCCAGCATTTT. It is translated as CSDKIGGRNQPQHF.

This clonotype was seen a few times. The chain couples TRBV4-1 to TRBJ2-1; weak D call: TRBD2 (6 bases). The germline V gene encodes CDR1 MGHRA and CDR2 YSYEKL. Trimming pared 4 bases from V and 12 bases from J, leaving 19 bases between. CDR3 length: 14 amino acids. CDR3 region: CASSPGTDLSGQFF. For the CDR3, the DNA is TGCGCCAGCAGCCCCGGGACTGACTTAAGTGGGCAGTTCTTC.

This clonotype was detected many times. V and J are TRBV7-6 and TRBJ2-3, with 9 bases aligning to TRBD2. The CDR3 totals 15 residues. J was trimmed by 4 bases and V by 5 bases; bases with no gene match: 7. Germline values: CDR1 SGHVS, CDR2 FNYEAQ. CDR3 sequence: CASSTPSGTADTQYF. In nucleotides, the CDR3 is TGTGCCAGCAGCACGCCTAGCGGGACGGCAGATACGCAGTATTTT.

The chain is built from TRBV6-5 and TRBJ2-7; TRBD2 aligns across 15 bases. This CDR3 has 17 residues. Germline lookup yields CDR1 MNHEY and CDR2 SVGAGI. Trimming removed 5 bases from V and 4 bases from J; junction bases left unmatched: 9. CDR3 nucleotides: TGTGCCAGCAGTGGACTAGCGGGAGGGGCAGATCTATACGAGCAGTACTTC. Translating gives CASSGLAGGADLYEQYF.

This clonotype was detected only a few times. The V call is TRBV12-3 or TRBV12-4, the J call TRBJ1-1; D not resolved. This CDR3 spans 14 amino acids. V was cut by 1 base and J by 0 bases, with 6 bases left in between. The chain's CDR3 is CASSLDRVNTEAFF. As DNA, the CDR3 is TGTGCCAGCAGTTTAGATCGAGTGAACACTGAAGCTTTCTTT.

This clonotype was detected only a few times. The chain couples TRBV5-5 to TRBJ2-1; TRBD2 might be the D (5 bases). CDR3 length equals 16 residues. The germline V gene encodes CDR1 SGHKS and CDR2 YYEKEE (reference sequence). V was cut by 1 base and J by 2 bases, with 13 bases left in between. The DNA for the CDR3 is TGTGCCAGCAGCTTGTCATTCCGGGGTCCCTACAATGAGCAGTTCTTC. It is translated as CASSLSFRGPYNEQFF.

V gene TRBV23-1 combines with J gene TRBJ2-7; TRBD2 matches at 11 bases. TRBV23-1 falls under the ORF class, with uncertain function. This CDR3 region has 19 residues. V was clipped by 2 bases and J by 4 bases; unmatched bases: 16. Here the CDR3 reads CASSQKALAGDNYRYEQYF. CDR3 DNA sequence: TGCGCCAGCAGTCAAAAGGCACTAGCGGGAGACAATTATAGGTACGAGCAGTACTTC.

In this sample, this clonotype turned up a few times. The gene calls are TRBV6-5 and TRBJ2-1, with 9 bases that match TRBD2. This CDR3 contains 11 residues. The V segment lost 6 bases and the J segment 10 bases; nucleotides outside the gene matches: 1. From germline, CDR1 is MNHEY and CDR2 SVGAGI. CDR3 loop: CASSLAGEQFF. CDR3 nucleotides: TGTGCCAGCAGCCTAGCGGGGGAGCAGTTCTTC.

This clonotype was seen more than once but under ten times. The rearrangement joins TRBV12-3 or TRBV12-4 to TRBJ2-5, with 7 bases identical to TRBD2. The CDR3 has 16 amino acids. V was pared by 6 bases and J by 5 bases, with 15 bases of the junction left unmatched. The chain's CDR3 is CASSQSRGGSTETQYF. The CDR3 nucleotides are TGTGCCAGCAGCCAATCGAGGGGCGGGAGTACGGAGACCCAGTACTTC.

This clonotype was counted between two and nine times. V and J are TRBV5-1 and TRBJ2-3, with 9 bases fitting TRBD2. The V gene's germline CDR1 is SGHRS and CDR2 YFSETQ. The V segment lost 3 bases and the J segment 1 base; nucleotides outside the gene matches: 0. The CDR3 length is 14 residues. CDR3 coding DNA: TGCGCCAGCAGCTCTAGCGGGGGCACAGATACGCAGTATTTT. It encodes CASSSSGGTDTQYF. Together with reference TRBV5-1 and TRBJ2-3, the CDR3 gives the full variable domain: KAGVTQTPRYLIKTRGQQVTLSCSPISGHRSVSWYQQTPGQGLQFLFEYFSETQRNKGNFPGRFSGRQFSNSRSEMNVSTLELGDSALYLCASSSSGGTDTQYFGPGTRLTVL.

In this sample, this clonotype turned up a few times. The chain is built from TRBV12-3 or TRBV12-4 and TRBJ2-7; 15 nucleotides line up with TRBD2. Unmatched junction bases numbered 6, after V lost 4 bases and J lost 2 bases. The CDR3 has 17 amino acids. The CDR3 loop reads CASSSGTSGGPAYEQYF. The CDR3 DNA follows: TGTGCCAGCAGTTCCGGGACTAGCGGGGGGCCAGCCTACGAGCAGTACTTC.

This clonotype has only a few counts. The rearrangement joins TRBV5-5 to TRBJ2-4; 9 nucleotides agree with TRBD1. The CDR3 covers 16 residues. The V gene's germline CDR1 is SGHKS and CDR2 YYEKEE (reference sequence). The J segment lost 9 bases and the V segment lost 5 bases, leaving 15 bases of the junction unmatched. The CDR3 loop is CASRDPRTGARGIQYF. Written as DNA, the CDR3 is TGTGCCAGCAGAGACCCCAGGACAGGGGCGAGGGGCATTCAGTACTTC.

Of note for this clonotype: The junction departs from the called germline gene at one end, perhaps through a read error. The chain employs TRBV5-1 and TRBJ2-3, with D perhaps assigned TRBD1 or TRBD2 (5 bases each). CDR1 is SGHRS and CDR2 is YFSETQ in the germline V gene. The length of the CDR3 is 14 residues. In DNA form, the CDR3 reads TGCGCCAGCAGATTGGAGGCAGGGTTGGATACGCAGTATTTT. It specifies CASRLEAGLDTQYF.

As to this clonotype: The junction does not match germline at one end; this may be a read error. This sequence joins TRBV7-7 and TRBJ2-1; 13 bases fit TRBD2. The germline V gene has CDR1 SSHAT and CDR2 FNYEAQ (reference sequence). The CDR3 totals 16 residues. CDR3 nucleotides: TGTGCTAGCAGCCGGACTAGCGGGAGTCTACACAATGAGCAGTTCTTC. Residues: CASSRTSGSLHNEQFF.

The chain combines TRBV4-3 with TRBJ1-1; D gene uncertain. The CDR3 spans 14 residues. The germline V gene has CDR1 LGHNA and CDR2 YSLEER. V was cut by 0 bases and J by 1 base, with 6 bases left in between. CDR3 sequence reads: CASSQDPGNTEAFF. The CDR3 DNA follows: TGCGCCAGCAGCCAAGATCCGGGGAACACTGAAGCTTTCTTT.

This clonotype has ten or more counts. This chain uses TRBV7-9 with TRBJ2-1; D unclear. V was shortened by 3 bases and J by 10 bases, with 10 bases between the two germline ends. The CDR3 is made up of 12 amino acids. Germline values: CDR1 SEHNR, CDR2 FQNEAQ (reference sequence). The CDR3 here is CASSFTAMEQFF. In nucleotides, the CDR3 is TGTGCCAGCAGCTTTACGGCGATGGAGCAGTTCTTC.

This clonotype was found a few times. The V call is TRBV6-5, the J call TRBJ2-7, with no clear D. The CDR3 consists of 13 residues. From germline, CDR1 is MNHEY and CDR2 SVGAGI. V shed 8 bases and J shed 3 bases, with 14 bases lying between them. The CDR3 loop reads CASSWRVNYEQYF. In DNA form, the CDR3 reads TGTGCCAGCTCGTGGCGTGTCAACTACGAGCAGTACTTC.

The chain carries TRBV12-3 or TRBV12-4 and TRBJ2-7; D not resolved. The CDR3 has 14 amino acids. The V and J ends lost 0 bases and 2 bases respectively, with 8 bases between them. This CDR3 reads CASSLAFRPYEQYF. In DNA form, the CDR3 reads TGTGCCAGCAGTTTAGCGTTTAGGCCCTACGAGCAGTACTTC.

This sequence joins TRBV24-1 and TRBJ2-7; 7 bases agree with TRBD1. The CDR3 runs 14 residues. J was trimmed by 9 bases and V by 3 bases; bases with no gene match: 10. The germline gives CDR1 KGHDR, CDR2 SFDVKD. Here the CDR3 DNA reads TGTGCCACCAGTGATCCATCGGACAGGACGGGGCAGTACTTC. Translated: CATSDPSDRTGQYF.